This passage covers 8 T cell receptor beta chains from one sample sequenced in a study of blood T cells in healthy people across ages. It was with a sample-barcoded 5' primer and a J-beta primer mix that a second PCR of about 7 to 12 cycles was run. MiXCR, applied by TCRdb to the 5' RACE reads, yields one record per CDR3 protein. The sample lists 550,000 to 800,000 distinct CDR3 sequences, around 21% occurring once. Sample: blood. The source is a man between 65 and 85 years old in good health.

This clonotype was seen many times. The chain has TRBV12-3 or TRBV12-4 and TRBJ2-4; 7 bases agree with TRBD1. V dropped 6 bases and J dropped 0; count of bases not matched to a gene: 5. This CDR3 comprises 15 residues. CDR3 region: CASSPTGTAKNIQYF. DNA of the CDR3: TGTGCCAGCAGCCCGACAGGGACAGCCAAAAACATTCAGTACTTC.

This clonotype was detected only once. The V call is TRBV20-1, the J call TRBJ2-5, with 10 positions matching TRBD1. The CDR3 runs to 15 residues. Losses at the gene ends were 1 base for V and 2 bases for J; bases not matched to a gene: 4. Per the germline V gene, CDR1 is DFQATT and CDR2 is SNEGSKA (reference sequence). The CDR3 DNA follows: TGCAGTGCTAGAGGTGGACAGGGGGAGCAAGAGACCCAGTACTTC. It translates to CSARGGQGEQETQYF.

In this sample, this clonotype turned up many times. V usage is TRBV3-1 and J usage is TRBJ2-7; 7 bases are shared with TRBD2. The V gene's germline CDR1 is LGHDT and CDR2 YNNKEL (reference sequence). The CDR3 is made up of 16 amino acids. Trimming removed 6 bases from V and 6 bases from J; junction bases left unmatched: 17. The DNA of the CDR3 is TGTGCCAGCAGTCCACAGAGGACTAGAACTCGTGGCGAGCAGTACTTC. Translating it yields CASSPQRTRTRGEQYF.

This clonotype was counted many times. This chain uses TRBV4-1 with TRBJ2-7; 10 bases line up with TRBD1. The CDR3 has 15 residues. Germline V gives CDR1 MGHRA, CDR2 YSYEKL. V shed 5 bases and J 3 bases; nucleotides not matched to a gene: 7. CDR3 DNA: TGCGCCAGCAGCTCGGACAGGGGGGCCCACTACGAGCAGTACTTC. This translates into CASSSDRGAHYEQYF.

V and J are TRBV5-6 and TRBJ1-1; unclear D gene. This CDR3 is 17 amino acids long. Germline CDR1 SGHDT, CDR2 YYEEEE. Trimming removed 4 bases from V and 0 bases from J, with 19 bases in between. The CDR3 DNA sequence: TGTGCCAGCAGCCCGATGGGTTCAGACTCCTTGAACACTGAAGCTTTCTTT. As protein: CASSPMGSDSLNTEAFF.

CDR3 bases: TGCAGCGTTGAAGATAGCACAGATACGCAGTATTTT. Translating it yields CSVEDSTDTQYF. The chain carries TRBV29-1 and TRBJ2-3; D is uncertain. Germline lookup yields CDR1 SQVTM and CDR2 ANQGSEA. CDR3 length: 12 amino acids. Trimming shortened V by 0 bases and J by 0 bases, and 1 base separated the two germline ends.

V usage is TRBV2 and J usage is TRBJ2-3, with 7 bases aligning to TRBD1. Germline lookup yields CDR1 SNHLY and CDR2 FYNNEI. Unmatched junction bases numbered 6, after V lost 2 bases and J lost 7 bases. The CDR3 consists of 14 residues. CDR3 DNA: TGTGCCAGCAGTGAAAGCAAGGGGGCGAATACGCAGTATTTT. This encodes CASSESKGANTQYF. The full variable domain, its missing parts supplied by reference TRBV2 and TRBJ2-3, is EPEVTQTPSHQVTQMGQEVILRCVPISNHLYFYWYRQILGQKVEFLVSFYNNEISEKSEIFDDQFSVERPDGSNFTLKIRSTKLEDSAMYFCASSESKGANTQYFGPGTRLTVL.

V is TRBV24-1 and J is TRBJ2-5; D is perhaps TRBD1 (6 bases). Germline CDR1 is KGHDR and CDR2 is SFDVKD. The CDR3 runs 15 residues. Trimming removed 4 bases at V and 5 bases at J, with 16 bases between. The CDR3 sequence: CATSDGTPSRETQYF. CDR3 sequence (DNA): TGTGCCACCAGTGACGGGACACCCAGCCGGGAGACCCAGTACTTC.